By frequency in the sample, the clone carrying this T cell receptor beta chain is medium-sized. Its antigen is unidentified. Repertoires were generated with immunoSEQ multiplex PCR, while TCRdb's copy carries only in-frame clones and drops some. The sample shows some 60,000 clones, roughly 90% of them seen only once. The data were taken from a study of OX40 agonist ivuxolimab in advanced cancers. Across the study: The patients received ivuxolimab by intravenous route every 2 weeks at 0.01 to 10 mg/kg. Patients with hepatocellular carcinoma, melanoma, renal cell or head and neck cancer made up the dose-escalation patients. Earlier treatment with anti-PD-1, anti-PD-L1 or anti-CTLA-4 was permitted, and over 35% had received some. Whole-study results and caveats: Averaged across samples, CD8+ T cells carried more expanded clones than CD4+ did.

The sequence was collected from an adult with an advanced solid tumor such as melanoma, head and neck, liver or kidney cancer. Here the sequenced sample was CD4+ or CD8+ T cells sorted from blood, taken in a trial of the OX40 agonist ivuxolimab.

Written as DNA, the CDR3 is TGTGCCAGCAGTGAGACTAGCGGGAGCCCTAACAATGAGCAGTTCTTC. Its protein product is CASSETSGSPNNEQFF. This chain uses TRBV6-4 with TRBJ2-1; 12 nucleotides match TRBD2. This CDR3 has 16 amino acids. Germline CDR1 is MRHNA and CDR2 is SNTAGT. The V and J ends lost 3 bases and 5 bases, in that order; junction bases with no gene match: 5.